A selection of T cell receptor beta chains follows, all from one sample in a study of blood T cell repertoires in COVID-19. Assay: immunoSEQ multiplex PCR; the TCRdb copy retains only in-frame clones and omits some. The repertoire holds fewer than 350,000 clones, around 90% seen once, with about 6.8% in the top ten. The specimen was peripheral blood. The receptors originated from a young woman with COVID-19, enrolled during active disease. CDR3s include the opening cysteine and the closing phenylalanine or tryptophan.

CDR3aa	v_gene	j_gene
CASSYKGQVIDEQYF	TRBV5-8	TRBJ2-7
CASSLDSYNQPQHF	TRBV4-1	TRBJ1-5
CASSFRAGEVHEQYF	TRBV13	TRBJ2-7
CASRTGPGPYEQYF	TRBV6-5	TRBJ2-7
CASSLIATSYEQYF	TRBV11-2	TRBJ2-7
CASSPLLASYNEQFF	TRBV6-4	TRBJ2-1
CASSYREQGVTEAFF	TRBV6-6	TRBJ1-1
CASSVKIPRLASARETQYF	TRBV19	TRBJ2-5
CAYKGEETQYF	TRBV2	TRBJ2-5
CASSEFDYGYTF	TRBV2	TRBJ1-2
CASSPVSGGEGQYF	TRBV18	TRBJ2-5
CASSQDPLTGGWTGELFF	TRBV4-1	TRBJ2-2
CASSLDGGTTEAFF	TRBV5-1	TRBJ1-1
CASSLSLAGENTEAFF	TRBV7-3	TRBJ1-1
CASSPGTSGDYEQYF	TRBV11-2	TRBJ2-7
CASSLRQDFSGNTIYF	TRBV5-5	TRBJ1-3
CASSLEVTSNYGYTF	TRBV5-1	TRBJ1-2
CASSQDTQANYGYTF	TRBV4-3	TRBJ1-2
CASRRGQNYEQYF	TRBV6-5	TRBJ2-7
CASSLGQRNEKLFF	TRBV5-1	TRBJ1-4
CASSSYSGRSSYNEQFF	TRBV27	TRBJ2-1
CASSSLVRSYEQYF	TRBV11-2	TRBJ2-7
CASSKQMNTEAFF	TRBV7-3	TRBJ1-1
CASRDRSKETQYF	TRBV6-5	TRBJ2-5
CASRRQGTGYTF	TRBV2	TRBJ1-2
CASSFRPGLAGRIDEQYF	TRBV5-4	TRBJ2-7
CAWREDRAETQYF	TRBV30	TRBJ2-5
CAGGGGRNTQYF	TRBV30	TRBJ2-3
CASRFWAPLAKTQYF	TRBV5-6	TRBJ2-5
CSVGQDSYEQYF	TRBV29-1	TRBJ2-7
CASATWQGGETQYF	TRBV10-2	TRBJ2-5
CASSKAGGSDTQYF	TRBV9	TRBJ2-3
CASSLGLTQSTQYF	TRBV5-6	TRBJ2-3
CASSLRAGQRNDEQFF	TRBV4-2	TRBJ2-1
CASSLTGGNNQPQHF	TRBV6-5	TRBJ1-5
CASSMMGLSAGGSYEQYF	TRBV19	TRBJ2-7
CASSQDGMRTGIAEAFF	TRBV3-1/TRBV3-2	TRBJ1-1
CASSQTGSYEQYF	TRBV4-3	TRBJ2-7
CASSIRTNARGYTF	TRBV19	TRBJ1-2
CATSDLAHDTQYF	TRBV24-1	TRBJ2-3
CASSLLGQGDQYF	TRBV27	TRBJ2-7
CASSVDWTGEAFF	TRBV9	TRBJ1-1
CAWSRLGASTDTQYF	TRBV30	TRBJ2-3
CASSHGTGGGDEQFF	TRBV4-2	TRBJ2-1
CASSPRTGGADGYTF	TRBV27	TRBJ1-2
CASSAGGPTNNEQFF	TRBV5-1	TRBJ2-1
CASSPSTGGDEKLFF	TRBV4-2	TRBJ1-4
CASSLGQSGTGELFF	TRBV7-6	TRBJ2-2
CASSTKTLGTSGIWTDTQYF	TRBV21-1	TRBJ2-3
CSAGGQFETQYF	TRBV29-1	TRBJ2-5
CATRGISGSNEQFF	TRBV24-1	TRBJ2-1
CASSQPGGNIQYF	TRBV4-1	TRBJ2-4